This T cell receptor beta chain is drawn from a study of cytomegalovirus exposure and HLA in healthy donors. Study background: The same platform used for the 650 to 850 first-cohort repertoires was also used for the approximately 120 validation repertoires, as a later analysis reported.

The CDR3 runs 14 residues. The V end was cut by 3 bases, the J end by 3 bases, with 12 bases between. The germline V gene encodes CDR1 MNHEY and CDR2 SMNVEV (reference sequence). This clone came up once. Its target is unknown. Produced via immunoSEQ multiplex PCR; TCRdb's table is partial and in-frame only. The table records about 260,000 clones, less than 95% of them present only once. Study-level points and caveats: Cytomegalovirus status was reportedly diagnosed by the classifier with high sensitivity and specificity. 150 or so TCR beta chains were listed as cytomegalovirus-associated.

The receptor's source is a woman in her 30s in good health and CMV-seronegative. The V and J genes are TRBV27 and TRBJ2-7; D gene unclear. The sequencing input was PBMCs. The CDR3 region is CASSFSQVGYEQYF. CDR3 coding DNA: TGTGCCAGCAGTTTTTCGCAGGTCGGCTACGAGCAGTACTTC.